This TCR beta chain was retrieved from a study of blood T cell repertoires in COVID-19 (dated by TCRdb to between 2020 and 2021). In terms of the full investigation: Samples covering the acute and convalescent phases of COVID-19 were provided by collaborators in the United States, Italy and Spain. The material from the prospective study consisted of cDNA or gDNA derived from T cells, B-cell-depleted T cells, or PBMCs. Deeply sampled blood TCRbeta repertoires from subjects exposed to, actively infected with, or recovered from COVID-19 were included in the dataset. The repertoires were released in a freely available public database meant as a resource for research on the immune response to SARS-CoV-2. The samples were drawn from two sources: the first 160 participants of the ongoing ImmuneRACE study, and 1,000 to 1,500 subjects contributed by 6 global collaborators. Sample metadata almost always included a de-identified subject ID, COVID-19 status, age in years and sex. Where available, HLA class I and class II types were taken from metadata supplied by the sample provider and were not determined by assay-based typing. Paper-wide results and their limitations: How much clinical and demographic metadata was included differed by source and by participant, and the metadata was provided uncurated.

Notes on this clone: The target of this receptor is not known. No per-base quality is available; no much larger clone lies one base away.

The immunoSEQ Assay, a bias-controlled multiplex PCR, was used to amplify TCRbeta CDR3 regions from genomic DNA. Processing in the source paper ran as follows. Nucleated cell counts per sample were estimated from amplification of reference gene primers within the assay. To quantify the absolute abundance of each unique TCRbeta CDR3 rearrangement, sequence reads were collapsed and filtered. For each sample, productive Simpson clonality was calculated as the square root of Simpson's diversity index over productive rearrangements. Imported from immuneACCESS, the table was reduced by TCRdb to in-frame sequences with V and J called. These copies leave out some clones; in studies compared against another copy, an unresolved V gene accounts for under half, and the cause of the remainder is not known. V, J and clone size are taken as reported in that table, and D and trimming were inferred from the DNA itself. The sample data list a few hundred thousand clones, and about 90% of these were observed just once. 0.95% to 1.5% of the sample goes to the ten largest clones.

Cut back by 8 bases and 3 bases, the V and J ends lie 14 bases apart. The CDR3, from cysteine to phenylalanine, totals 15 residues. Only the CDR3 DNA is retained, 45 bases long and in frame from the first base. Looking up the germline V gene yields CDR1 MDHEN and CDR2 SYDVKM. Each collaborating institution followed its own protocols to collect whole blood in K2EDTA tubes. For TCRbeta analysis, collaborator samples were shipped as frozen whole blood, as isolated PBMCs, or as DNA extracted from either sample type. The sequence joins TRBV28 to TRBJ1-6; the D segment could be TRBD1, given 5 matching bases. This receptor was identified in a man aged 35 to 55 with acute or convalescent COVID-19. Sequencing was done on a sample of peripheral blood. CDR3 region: CASGRGMGYNSPLHF. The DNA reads TGTGCCAGCGGACGGGGGATGGGCTATAATTCACCCCTCCACTTT.